These 14 T cell receptor beta chains came from one sample sequenced in a study of T cells after yellow fever vaccination. TCRdb used MiXCR to reprocess the 5' RACE reads, holding one entry per CDR3 protein. The table includes nearly 350,000 distinct CDR3 sequences, roughly 8.3% detected once. The sample here was PBMCs, taken around 45 days after the first yellow fever vaccination. These receptor sequences come from a man aged 18 to 35 who received the YFV17D yellow fever vaccine.

V is TRBV19 and J is TRBJ2-1; 11 positions agree with TRBD1. In germline, CDR1 is LNHDA, CDR2 SQIVND (reference sequence). J gave up 7 bases and V 6 bases, and 8 bases lay outside the gene matches. CDR3 length: 15 residues. The CDR3 region is CASSGGGQGVNEQFF. The CDR3 DNA sequence: TGTGCCAGTAGCGGGGGGGGACAGGGGGTTAATGAGCAGTTCTTC.

The V gene is TRBV4-1, the J gene TRBJ2-5; 9 nucleotides match TRBD1. This CDR3 has 14 residues. V shed 2 bases, J shed 5 bases, and the junction held 3 bases outside the gene matches. Germline-derived CDR1 and CDR2 are MGHRA and YSYEKL. The CDR3 bases are TGCGCCAGCAGCCAATACGGACAGGGGGAGACCCAGTACTTC. Protein: CASSQYGQGETQYF.

This clonotype has a handful of counts. The V call is TRBV11-3, the J call TRBJ2-1; D is uncertain. The CDR3 has 13 amino acids. The germline V gene encodes CDR1 SGHNT and CDR2 YENEEA. The V end was cut by 3 bases, the J end by 10 bases, with 13 bases between. CDR3 DNA sequence: TGTGCCAGCAGCTTGGTCCCTAAACACGAGCAGTTCTTC. This encodes CASSLVPKHEQFF.

This chain links TRBV10-3 with TRBJ2-7, with 11 bases lining up with TRBD1. Unmatched junction bases numbered 8, after V lost 10 bases and J lost 3 bases. CDR1 is ENHRY and CDR2 is SYGVKD in the germline V gene. This CDR3 has 14 residues. CDR3 sequence reads: CATERGTGGYEQYF. CDR3 coding DNA: TGTGCCACCGAACGCGGGACAGGGGGCTACGAGCAGTACTTC.

The chain is built from TRBV15 and TRBJ2-3; TRBD2 is a possible D gene (5 bases). Per the germline V gene, CDR1 is LNHNV and CDR2 is YYDKDF (reference sequence). This CDR3 has 15 residues. Between the trimmed V and J ends, which lost 1 base and 6 bases, there was a span of 14 bases. This CDR3 reads CATSRVDTSWDTQYF. The CDR3 coding sequence is TGTGCCACCAGCAGAGTAGATACTAGTTGGGATACGCAGTATTTT.

The chain links TRBV6-4 to TRBJ2-5, with D uncertain. The CDR3 runs to 13 residues. From germline, CDR1 is MRHNA and CDR2 SNTAGT. Trimming shortened V by 4 bases and J by 5 bases, and 11 bases separated the two germline ends. The CDR3 sequence is CASSVLLGETQYF. For the CDR3, the DNA is TGTGCCAGCAGTGTCCTCCTGGGGGAGACCCAGTACTTC.

This chain links TRBV11-2 with TRBJ2-3; no clear D. Trimming removed 3 bases at V and 5 bases at J, with 9 bases between. The germline V gene has CDR1 SGHAT and CDR2 FQNNGV. This CDR3 has 13 amino acids. The CDR3 DNA sequence: TGTGCCAGCAGCTTCGATCCCGAAGATACGCAGTATTTT. Translated, it gives CASSFDPEDTQYF.

This clonotype was observed a handful of times. This chain links TRBV27 with TRBJ1-4; D is undetermined. Germline CDR1 MNHEY, CDR2 SMNVEV (reference sequence). Trimming took 3 bases from V and 4 from J, leaving 9 bases between them. CDR3 length equals 14 residues. The CDR3 protein is CASSFNRDNEKLFF. The CDR3 coding sequence is TGTGCCAGCAGTTTTAATCGGGATAATGAAAAACTGTTTTTT.

This clonotype was counted only a few times. The rearrangement links TRBV5-1 to TRBJ2-1, with 15 bases identical to TRBD2. The germline gives CDR1 SGHRS, CDR2 YFSETQ. The junction had 8 bases not matched to a gene; V was cut back by 4 bases and J by 9 bases. This CDR3 is 16 amino acids long. CDR3 coding DNA: TGCGCCAGCAGCCTGCGGACTAGCGGGGGGGTCGGTGAGCAGTTCTTC. Its translation is CASSLRTSGGVGEQFF.

The table lists this clonotype with a few counts. The chain has TRBV13 and TRBJ2-1; TRBD2 matches 7 bases. V was pared by 5 bases and J by 5 bases, with 12 bases of the junction left unmatched. This CDR3 has 16 amino acids. Germline CDR1 reads PRHDT; CDR2 reads FYEKMQ (reference sequence). The CDR3 nucleotides read TGTGCCAGCAGCCCCGCCGTAAGCGGGAACCACAATGAGCAGTTCTTC. Protein: CASSPAVSGNHNEQFF.

This clonotype was seen a handful of times. The rearrangement links TRBV7-6 to TRBJ1-5, with a possible D match to TRBD1 (5 bases). Germline assignment: CDR1 SGHVS and CDR2 FNYEAQ. The CDR3 length is 14 residues. Trimming pared 3 bases from V and 6 bases from J, leaving 12 bases between. The CDR3 coding sequence is TGTGCCAGCAGCTTTGCGGCGGGGGGTCAGCCCCAGCATTTT. It is translated as CASSFAAGGQPQHF.

The chain is built from TRBV10-2 and TRBJ2-1, with 8 nucleotides matching TRBD2. The CDR3 has 15 residues. Trimming took 4 bases from V and 3 from J; bases not matched to a gene: 5. Germline CDR1 WSHSY, CDR2 SAAADI. In DNA form, the CDR3 reads TGCGCCAGCAGTGTGCGACTAGCGCGCTACAATGAGCAGTTCTTC. This sequence encodes CASSVRLARYNEQFF.

This clonotype was counted ten times or more. The rearrangement uses TRBV5-6 and TRBJ2-5, with D unclear. The CDR3 covers 13 residues. V was trimmed by 1 base and J by 3 bases, leaving 7 bases between them. Per germline, CDR1 SGHDT and CDR2 YYEEEE. The CDR3 here is CASSLLLEETQYF. In DNA form, the CDR3 reads TGTGCCAGCAGCTTGTTACTCGAAGAGACCCAGTACTTC.

This clonotype has a count of ten or more. This sequence joins TRBV18 and TRBJ2-7; D ambiguous. CDR3 size: 15 residues. The V gene lost 4 bases and the J gene lost 2 bases, with 15 bases spanning the gap. CDR1 is KGHSH, CDR2 LQKENI, per germline. The CDR3 DNA reads TGTGCCAGCTCACTATCCTCGGCAGCACCCTACGAGCAGTACTTC. Amino acids: CASSLSSAAPYEQYF.